Listed here is a single T cell receptor (beta chain). Per the original data handling: The assay estimated nucleated cells by amplifying reference gene primers. Clones were read by immunoSEQ multiplex PCR, and TCRdb kept only the in-frame ones, dropping some. That table supplies the V and J calls and clone size; D and trimming were determined from the DNA. The sample shows under 40,000 clones, nearly 90% of them seen only once. The source of the sample is a study of blood T cell repertoires in COVID-19. As for the study in general: The United States, Italy and Spain supplied acute and convalescent COVID-19 samples. From T cells, B-cell-depleted T cells, or PBMCs came the material, which was cDNA or gDNA.

The CDR3 totals 16 residues. The trim removed 0 bases at V and 7 bases at J, leaving 9 bases unmatched. Germline V gene data show CDR1 as MNHEY and CDR2 as SVGEGT. The clonotype was recovered from a man in his 60s with active COVID-19. Sequenced sample: peripheral blood. The chain couples TRBV6-2 or TRBV6-3 to TRBJ1-5; 7 bases are shared with TRBD1. In DNA, the CDR3 is TGTGCCAGCAGTTACTCACCGTTCAGGGGGAGGCAGCCCCAGCATTTT. It is translated as CASSYSPFRGRQPQHF.